Listed below are T cell receptor beta chains from one sample, sequenced in a study of Graves' ophthalmopathy and Graves' hyperthyroidism. One entry per CDR3 protein results from TCRdb running MiXCR on the multiplex PCR reads. This sample has under 800,000 distinct CDR3 sequences, with about 24% found just once. Sample: peripheral blood. Receptors were obtained from a woman younger than 30 with stable Graves' hyperthyroidism. Some clones in this sample may be carry-over from other donors' samples. The CDR3 runs from the conserved cysteine through the conserved F or W. D genes are given only for firm matches. Part of the rows lack a size; the others show once, few, many or a class for expanded clones.

clone_size: many
j_call: TRBJ2-7
d_call: TRBD1
v_call: TRBV12-3/TRBV12-4
cdr3_nt: TGTGCCAGCAGCGAACCGGGACAGGGCACCTACGAGCAGTACTTC
cdr3_aa: CASSEPGQGTYEQYF

clone_size: many
j_call: TRBJ2-7
d_call: .
v_call: TRBV5-1
cdr3_nt: TGCGCCAGCAGCTTGGAAGGTCGCGAGCAGTACTTC
cdr3_aa: CASSLEGREQYF

clone_size: many
j_call: TRBJ2-2
d_call: TRBD1
v_call: TRBV12-3/TRBV12-4
cdr3_nt: TGTGCCAGCAGTTTACACAGGGGGGTATACACCGGGGAGCTGTTTTTT
cdr3_aa: CASSLHRGVYTGELFF

clone_size: many
j_call: TRBJ2-4
d_call: TRBD2
v_call: TRBV2
cdr3_nt: TGTGCCAGCAGTTTAGCGGGGCTAGCCAAAAACATTCAGTACTTC
cdr3_aa: CASSLAGLAKNIQYF

clone_size: .
j_call: TRBJ2-2
d_call: .
v_call: TRBV7-3
cdr3_nt: TGTGCCAGCAGCTTAAGCGGAGAAAGAGGGGGGGAGCTGTTTTTT
cdr3_aa: CASSLSGERGGELFF

clone_size: few
j_call: TRBJ1-1
d_call: TRBD1
v_call: TRBV5-4
cdr3_nt: TGTGCCAGCAGCTTGGCCGGGACAGGGACCATGAACACTGAAGCTTTCTTT
cdr3_aa: CASSLAGTGTMNTEAFF

clone_size: many
j_call: TRBJ1-5
d_call: .
v_call: TRBV6-1
cdr3_nt: TGTGCCAGCAGTGGGCCTCTCATCAGGGGATCGAGCAATCAGCCCCAGCATTTT
cdr3_aa: CASSGPLIRGSSNQPQHF

clone_size: many
j_call: TRBJ2-5
d_call: .
v_call: TRBV6-1
cdr3_nt: TGTGCCAGCAACCCGCCCCGGCAGGGGGGGCGGGAGACCCAGTACTTC
cdr3_aa: CASNPPRQGGRETQYF

clone_size: .
j_call: TRBJ1-2
d_call: TRBD1
v_call: TRBV6-1
cdr3_nt: TGTGCCAGCAGTCTCAGGGGGCTCTACTATGGCTACACCTTC
cdr3_aa: CASSLRGLYYGYTF

clone_size: many
j_call: TRBJ2-7
d_call: .
v_call: TRBV11-1
cdr3_nt: TGTGCCAGCAGCTTAGCGCTCCCCCTCTCCTACGAGCAGTACTTC
cdr3_aa: CASSLALPLSYEQYF

clone_size: many
j_call: TRBJ1-1
d_call: .
v_call: TRBV28
cdr3_nt: TGTGCCAGCAGTTTGCGCCAGGCGAACACTGAAGCTTTCTTT
cdr3_aa: CASSLRQANTEAFF

clone_size: many
j_call: TRBJ2-7
d_call: TRBD1
v_call: TRBV19
cdr3_nt: TGTGCCAGTAGTGGACAGGGGACCCCGAGGGAGCAGTACTTC
cdr3_aa: CASSGQGTPREQYF

clone_size: .
j_call: TRBJ2-5
d_call: .
v_call: TRBV12-3/TRBV12-4
cdr3_nt: TGTGCCAGCAGTTCTCGGGGTGGGGGAGGAATTCGGGAGACCCAGTACTTC
cdr3_aa: CASSSRGGGGIRETQYF

clone_size: .
j_call: TRBJ1-2
d_call: TRBD1
v_call: TRBV27
cdr3_nt: TGTGCCAGCAGTTTCGAGAGGGGGCACAACTATGGCTACACCTTC
cdr3_aa: CASSFERGHNYGYTF

clone_size: many
j_call: TRBJ2-7
d_call: .
v_call: TRBV14
cdr3_nt: TGTGCCAGCAGCCAAGGGTTAGGGGCGACCTACGAGCAGTACTTC
cdr3_aa: CASSQGLGATYEQYF

clone_size: .
j_call: TRBJ1-5
d_call: .
v_call: TRBV2
cdr3_nt: TGTGCCAGCAGTGAAGTTCTGACGATTAATTTTAATCAGCCCCAGCATTTT
cdr3_aa: CASSEVLTINFNQPQHF

clone_size: few
j_call: TRBJ1-6
d_call: TRBD1
v_call: TRBV6-1
cdr3_nt: TGTGCCAGCAGGAATACTGCGGGACAGACCTATAATTCACCCCTCCACTTT
cdr3_aa: CASRNTAGQTYNSPLHF

clone_size: many
j_call: TRBJ1-6
d_call: .
v_call: TRBV6-5
cdr3_nt: TGTGCCAGCAGCCCCGACAGCTGGAATTCACCCCTCCACTTT
cdr3_aa: CASSPDSWNSPLHF

clone_size: .
j_call: TRBJ1-1
d_call: .
v_call: TRBV6-5
cdr3_nt: TGTGCCAGCAGTTACGGTCCAATTACTAAGAACACTGAAGCTTTCTTT
cdr3_aa: CASSYGPITKNTEAFF

clone_size: once
j_call: TRBJ2-5
d_call: .
v_call: TRBV28
cdr3_nt: TGTGCCAGCAGTACCATTTGGGTAGACCAAGAGACCCAGTACTTC
cdr3_aa: CASSTIWVDQETQYF